These 29 T cell receptor beta chains were sequenced from one sample in a study of T-cell reconstitution after alpha-beta-depleted transplantation in children. This sample's TCRbeta library carried unique molecular identifier barcodes. TCRdb fed the PCR reads into MiXCR, producing one record per CDR3 protein. Here the sample spans about 600,000 distinct CDR3 sequences, approximately 22% being singletons. Here the sequenced sample was PBMCs, mostly from graft donor cells, taken 360 days after TCRalphabeta/CD19-depleted stem cell transplant. These receptor sequences come from a boy under two years old who had a stem cell transplant for acute myeloid leukemia, so the T cells may come from the graft donor.

Many counts were recorded for this clonotype. This chain uses TRBV20-1 with TRBJ2-5, with no clear D. The germline V gene has CDR1 DFQATT and CDR2 SNEGSKA (reference sequence). Trimming removed 3 bases at V and 2 bases at J, with 34 bases between. The CDR3 extends over 21 amino acids. CDR3 amino acids: CSASFPGKTLGPPGPQETQYF. DNA for the CDR3: TGCAGTGCTAGTTTCCCTGGCAAGACACTTGGACCACCCGGACCTCAAGAGACCCAGTACTTC.

This clonotype was recorded at least ten times. This chain connects TRBV6-5 to TRBJ2-1, with D possibly matching TRBD2 (5 bases). Looked up from germline, CDR1 is MNHEY and CDR2 is SVGAGI. With 2 bases removed from V and 0 bases from J, the gap between germline ends came to 11 bases. The CDR3 covers 16 residues. CDR3 sequence reads: CASSYRGSGSYNEQFF. Here the CDR3 DNA reads TGTGCCAGCAGTTACCGGGGTTCGGGCTCCTACAATGAGCAGTTCTTC.

This clonotype has at least ten counts. The CDR3 spells CSAREARGRYEQYV. CDR3 sequence (DNA): TGCAGTGCTAGAGAGGCACGGGGCCGCTACGAGCAGTACGTC. The rearrangement links TRBV20-1 to TRBJ2-7; D tentatively fits TRBD1 or TRBD2 (5 bases each). V lost 0 bases and J lost 3, with 12 bases in between. Germline V gene sequence: CDR1 DFQATT, CDR2 SNEGSKA (reference sequence). The CDR3 contains 14 residues.

V is TRBV11-3 and J is TRBJ2-1, with D unclear. The CDR3 consists of 13 residues. Trimming pared 5 bases from V and 6 bases from J, leaving 11 bases between. Germline-derived CDR1 and CDR2 are SGHNT and YENEEA. The CDR3 nucleotides read TGTGCCAGCAGCATACACCGCGCCAATGAGCAGTTCTTC. Translation gives CASSIHRANEQFF.

In its sample, this clonotype was seen many times. The rearrangement links TRBV29-1 to TRBJ1-1; no clear D gene. The V gene lost 8 bases and the J gene lost 1 base, with 8 bases spanning the gap. This CDR3 spans 11 amino acids. CDR1 and CDR2 (germline): SQVTM, ANQGSEA. CDR3 nucleotide sequence: TGCAGCATCCACGGGAACACTGAAGCTTTCTTT. This gives the protein CSIHGNTEAFF.

Many counts were recorded for this clonotype. The CDR3 sequence: CSGNRGQNEQFF. The CDR3 nucleotides read TGCAGCGGCAACAGGGGGCAAAATGAGCAGTTCTTC. The rearrangement joins TRBV29-1 to TRBJ2-1; 9 nucleotides agree with TRBD1. V was clipped by 7 bases and J by 7 bases; unmatched bases: 5. This CDR3 contains 12 residues. Germline V gene lookup returns CDR1 SQVTM and CDR2 ANQGSEA.

This chain connects TRBV12-3 or TRBV12-4 to TRBJ2-1; 9 nucleotides line up with TRBD2. The CDR3 length is 16 residues. The ends lost 3 bases at V and 3 bases at J; junction bases unmatched: 6. The CDR3 sequence: CASSFAGGRSYNEQFF. In DNA, the CDR3 is TGTGCCAGCAGTTTCGCGGGGGGGCGGAGCTACAATGAGCAGTTCTTC.

This clonotype was detected many times. This chain uses TRBV7-6 with TRBJ2-7; 10 positions match TRBD1. CDR3 length equals 15 residues. V shed 2 bases and J 0 bases; nucleotides not matched to a gene: 1. Germline V lookup: CDR1 SGHVS, CDR2 FNYEAQ. This chain's CDR3 is CASSLRTGGSYEQYF. The CDR3 bases are TGTGCCAGCAGCTTAAGGACAGGGGGCTCCTACGAGCAGTACTTC.

This chain connects TRBV28 to TRBJ1-6; D is uncertain. The V end was cut by 5 bases, the J end by 10 bases, with 18 bases between. The CDR3 length is 15 residues. The germline V gene encodes CDR1 MDHEN and CDR2 SYDVKM. The CDR3 is CASSVPKAGGSPLHF. Written as DNA, the CDR3 is TGTGCCAGCAGTGTCCCCAAGGCCGGTGGGTCACCCCTCCACTTT.

The chain uses TRBV6-2 or TRBV6-3 and TRBJ2-2; TRBD2 aligns across 9 bases. V shed 7 bases and J 2 bases; nucleotides not matched to a gene: 8. The germline gives CDR1 MNHEY, CDR2 SVGEGT. The CDR3 spans 16 residues. This chain's CDR3 is CASKAPGLANTGELFF. DNA for the CDR3: TGTGCCAGCAAAGCTCCGGGACTAGCTAACACCGGGGAGCTGTTTTTT.

This clonotype was found a few times. This chain uses TRBV7-2 with TRBJ1-4; TRBD1 is a possible D gene (6 bases). Trimming took off 2 bases at V and 7 bases at J, with 11 bases between the two ends. The CDR3 runs 14 residues. CDR1 and CDR2 (germline): SGHTA, FQGNSA. CDR3 sequence reads: CASSLRGGAEKLFF. The DNA for the CDR3 is TGTGCCAGCAGCTTACGGGGGGGGGCTGAAAAACTGTTTTTT.

A few counts support this clonotype. This rearrangement joins TRBV20-1 to TRBJ1-2; D gene ambiguous. This CDR3 is built from 11 residues. Germline loops: CDR1 DFQATT, CDR2 SNEGSKA (reference sequence). Trimming removed 6 bases from V and 6 bases from J, with 11 bases in between. The CDR3 DNA reads as TGCAGTGCCCGAAGTCCCAATGGCTACACCTTC. Its protein is CSARSPNGYTF.

This clonotype turned up a few times. This chain links TRBV2 with TRBJ2-5, with D possibly being TRBD1 or TRBD2 (5 bases each). This CDR3 has 14 amino acids. The V end was cut by 2 bases, the J end by 5 bases, with 12 bases between. The germline gives CDR1 SNHLY, CDR2 FYNNEI. The DNA for the CDR3 is TGTGCCAGCAGTGAAATGTGGGGCGGGGAGACCCAGTACTTC. Encoded protein: CASSEMWGGETQYF.

There are a few counts of this clonotype. The gene calls are TRBV20-1 and TRBJ2-5, with TRBD1 matching 8 bases. There are 15 residues in the CDR3. The germline V gene encodes CDR1 DFQATT and CDR2 SNEGSKA (reference sequence). J lost 0 bases, V lost 0 bases, and 3 bases had no gene match. CDR3 sequence (DNA): TGCAGTGCTAGAGAGACAGGGGAGTACCAAGAGACCCAGTACTTC. It specifies CSARETGEYQETQYF.

V usage is TRBV20-1 and J usage is TRBJ2-2; TRBD1 agrees at 8 bases. This CDR3 is built from 15 residues. Germline-derived CDR1 and CDR2 are DFQATT and SNEGSKA (reference sequence). V gave up 3 bases and J gave up 4 bases; unmatched junction bases: 7. For the CDR3, the DNA is TGCAGTGCTAGTCCCCGGACAGGGCCCACCGGGGAGCTGTTTTTT. It codes for CSASPRTGPTGELFF.

This clonotype appeared many times. This chain joins TRBV7-9 and TRBJ2-5; 7 bases map to TRBD1. The V and J ends lost 2 bases and 3 bases, in that order; junction bases with no gene match: 3. From germline, CDR1 is SEHNR and CDR2 FQNEAQ (reference sequence). The CDR3 sequence is 14 residues long. CDR3 sequence reads: CASSLSTGKETQYF. CDR3 DNA sequence: TGTGCCAGCAGCTTATCGACAGGGAAAGAGACCCAGTACTTC. The full variable domain, in which reference TRBV7-9 and TRBJ2-5 provide the parts outside the CDR3, is DTGVSQNPRHKITKRGQNVTFRCDPISEHNRLYWYRQTLGQGPEFLTYFQNEAQLEKSRLLSDRFSAERPKGSFSTLEIQRTEQGDSAMYLCASSLSTGKETQYFGPGTRLLVL.

This clonotype was picked up many times. V is TRBV6-5 and J is TRBJ1-6; TRBD1 agrees at 9 bases. The CDR3 totals 16 residues. The junction had 14 bases not matched to a gene; V was cut back by 6 bases and J by 11 bases. Germline V gene sequence: CDR1 MNHEY, CDR2 SVGAGI. The CDR3 here is CASSPQPGQGQPPLHF. The CDR3 DNA sequence: TGTGCCAGCAGCCCCCAGCCGGGACAGGGACAACCACCCCTCCACTTT.

This clonotype has only a few counts. V usage is TRBV7-2 and J usage is TRBJ2-1; TRBD1 agrees at 7 bases. Germline V gene lookup returns CDR1 SGHTA and CDR2 FQGNSA. The CDR3 is 14 residues long. J lost 5 bases, V lost 5 bases, and 6 bases had no gene match. CDR3 in amino acids: CASSLGQRDNEQFF. The CDR3 nucleotides are TGTGCCAGCAGCCTGGGACAGCGAGACAATGAGCAGTTCTTC.

The chain is built from TRBV7-8 and TRBJ2-5; TRBD2 is a possible D gene (5 bases). The germline gives CDR1 SGHVS, CDR2 FQNEAQ. With 4 bases removed from V and 1 base from J, the gap between germline ends came to 10 bases. This CDR3 has 14 residues. The CDR3 region has the DNA TGTGCCAGCAGCTACGAGCGGCTCCAAGAGACCCAGTACTTC. Its protein is CASSYERLQETQYF.

This clonotype occurred many times. The chain is built from TRBV12-3 or TRBV12-4 and TRBJ2-2; 8 bases line up with TRBD1. The junction had 8 bases not matched to a gene; V was cut back by 5 bases and J by 3 bases. The CDR3 loop spans 16 amino acids. CDR3: CASSPFRGRDTGELFF. The DNA for the CDR3 is TGTGCCAGCAGTCCTTTCAGGGGGCGAGACACCGGGGAGCTGTTTTTT.

The CDR3 DNA sequence: TGTGCCAGCAGCTTAAAGGGACAGACCTTCTACGAGCAGTACGTC. This sequence encodes CASSLKGQTFYEQYV. The J gene is TRBJ2-7, the V gene TRBV5-5, with 7 nucleotides matching TRBD1. The CDR3 has 15 amino acids. Losses at the gene ends were 2 bases for V and 3 bases for J; bases not matched to a gene: 8. Germline CDR1 SGHKS, CDR2 YYEKEE (reference sequence).

The V and J genes are TRBV6-2 or TRBV6-3 and TRBJ2-7; D is possibly TRBD2 (5 bases). Germline V gives CDR1 MNHEY, CDR2 SVGEGT. V was shortened by 10 bases and J by 0 bases, with 16 bases between the two germline ends. The CDR3 has 14 amino acids. The chain's CDR3 is CATTPTGLSYEQYV. The CDR3 nucleotides read TGTGCCACCACCCCTACTGGACTCTCCTACGAGCAGTACGTC.

This clonotype has only a few counts. The genes are TRBV6-2 or TRBV6-3 and TRBJ2-2; no definite D call. V lost 5 bases to trimming and J lost 0 bases, with 10 bases between them. This CDR3 has 15 amino acids. CDR1 and CDR2 (germline): MNHEY, SVGEGT. This CDR3 is CASSKTRTNTGELFF. The CDR3 nucleotides read TGTGCCAGCAGTAAGACACGTACGAACACCGGGGAGCTGTTTTTT.

This clonotype turned up a few times. This chain joins TRBV20-1 and TRBJ2-7; D could derive from TRBD1 or TRBD2 (5 bases each). Per the germline V gene, CDR1 is DFQATT and CDR2 is SNEGSKA (reference sequence). Trimming removed 5 bases at V and 0 bases at J, with 11 bases between. The CDR3 has 13 amino acids. As DNA, the CDR3 is TGCAGTGCTCGATGGGACGGCTCCTACGAGCAGTACGTC. Its protein product is CSARWDGSYEQYV.

V and J are TRBV20-1 and TRBJ2-7, with D perhaps matching TRBD1 (5 bases). Germline V gives CDR1 DFQATT, CDR2 SNEGSKA (reference sequence). Trimming removed 7 bases at V and 2 bases at J, with 15 bases between. This CDR3 contains 13 residues. The CDR3 bases are TGCAGTGTATTTTCTGCGGACACCTACGAGCAGTACGTC. It translates to CSVFSADTYEQYV.

This clonotype came up a few times. This chain uses TRBV6-2 or TRBV6-3 with TRBJ1-5, with D perhaps TRBD1 (5 bases). The CDR3 covers 17 residues. Germline V gene data show CDR1 as MNHEY and CDR2 as SVGEGT. Trimming removed 1 base from V and 6 bases from J, with 19 bases in between. The CDR3 spells CASSYFKRGSYRQPQHF. CDR3 bases: TGTGCCAGCAGTTACTTTAAGAGGGGATCGTACCGTCAGCCCCAGCATTTT.

At least ten counts were recorded for this clonotype. This chain uses TRBV7-9 with TRBJ2-2; weak D call: TRBD1 (5 bases). The V gene lost 2 bases and the J gene lost 4 bases, with 8 bases spanning the gap. The CDR3 consists of 14 residues. Looked up from germline, CDR1 is SEHNR and CDR2 is FQNEAQ (reference sequence). This CDR3 is CASSLLGLTGELFF. The CDR3, as DNA: TGTGCCAGCAGCTTACTGGGGCTCACCGGGGAGCTGTTTTTT.

This clonotype has at least ten counts. The chain couples TRBV7-2 to TRBJ2-3; D is possibly TRBD2 (6 bases). Germline lookup yields CDR1 SGHTA and CDR2 FQGNSA. V gave up 1 base and J gave up 3 bases, with 8 bases separating them. This CDR3 comprises 14 residues. The CDR3 region has the DNA TGTGCCAGCAGCTTAGGACTAGGGACAGATACGCAGTATTTT. Translating gives CASSLGLGTDTQYF.

This clonotype was seen repeatedly, ten times or more. V usage is TRBV12-5 and J usage is TRBJ1-1; 9 bases are a match to TRBD1. Per the germline V gene, CDR1 is LGHNT and CDR2 is FRNRAP. This CDR3 is built from 14 residues. V lost 6 bases, J lost 4 bases, and 6 bases stayed unmatched. The CDR3 nucleotides read TGTGCTAGTGGACACGGACAGGGGAGCACTGAAGCTTTCTTT. Translating gives CASGHGQGSTEAFF.